This TCR beta chain was captured in a study of T-cell memory formation after mild COVID-19 (TCRdb year 2021). As for the study more broadly: TCR sequence clusters from the two donors were largely donor specific. Longitudinal TCRalpha and TCRbeta repertoire sequencing tracked T-cell clones expanding and contracting after mild COVID-19 in a couple of donors. Two young, previously healthy adult volunteers, one female and one male, were included in the cohort.

The table lists this clonotype with many counts. The clone's antigen remains unknown. Base-call qualities are not available, and no considerably larger clone is one nucleotide away. CDR1 and CDR2 (MGHDK, SYGVNS) derive from the germline V gene. The junction shows trimming of 0 bases on V and 6 bases on J, plus 4 bases between the germline ends. The cysteine opens and the phenylalanine closes a CDR3 of 12 amino acids. The CDR3 DNA has 36 bases and is translated from base 1. Results and caveats for the whole study, not just this receptor: Clones that contracted from day 15 to 85 showed balanced CD4/CD8 phenotypes, whereas a second wave of clones that expanded from day 15 to 37 leaned towards CD4+. Only a couple of mild cases were covered in the study, and larger cohorts including severe cases with pre-infection samples were considered necessary. Contracting CD4+ clones turned up mainly in the CM and EM memory subsets, whereas EMRA was where CD8+ clones were enriched. Some responding clones were detected in pre-infection memory, which suggested that pre-existing cross-reactive memory T cells had joined the SARS-CoV-2 response. SARS-CoV-2 specificity was not confirmed for the second-wave clones peaking on day 37.

The run used an Illumina NovaSeq 6000. Using 5'RACE with constant-segment primers, TCRalpha and TCRbeta cDNA libraries were constructed, with sample barcodes and unique molecular identifiers added in the process. Trizol reagent was used to extract RNA from every sample. Libraries were amplified in two PCR steps, with a second sample barcode and Illumina TruSeq adapters added in the second step. Sequencing of the libraries was done on an Illumina NovaSeq, producing 2 x 150 bp paired-end reads. As for the original processing: Reads were demultiplexed and collapsed into UMI-guided consensus sequences with migec v1.2.7. Using mixcr v2.1.11, UMI consensuses were aligned to TRA and TRB V and J templates and then assembled into clonotypes. A clonotype was counted as expanded or contracted only when both edgeR and NoisET called the clonotype significant, with the noise models trained on biological replicates. edgeR calls used a false discovery rate-adjusted p below 0.01 and a log2 fold-change threshold of 1. As an exploratory analysis of dynamics, PCA with hierarchical clustering was applied to max-normalized trajectories of the 1000 most abundant clonotypes. Separately sequenced CD4+ and CD8+ repertoires were used to assign a CD4 or CD8 phenotype to each responding clone. The raw public reads went through TCRdb reprocessing: fastp at Q25, MiXCR clone calling, in-frame beta chains kept. Rows merge per CDR3 protein into single entries with the most common DNA and genes. What appears here as the V and J calls and clone size reflects TCRdb's work, not the paper's. A total of approximately 42,000 distinct CDR3 sequences appear in this sample, 6% to 8.5% of them only once. The ten largest clones represent 0.6% to 1% of the sample.

PBMCs were isolated by Ficoll-Paque density gradient centrifugation. Here the chain combines TRBV25-1 and TRBJ2-3; the D gene identity is not certain. The sequence was collected from an adult who had mild COVID-19 (a few samples of this study predate the infection). The sample titles of this study are shuffled in the database, so cell type and time point are left out. The sample comprised PBMCs or a T cell subset sorted from them (not recorded which). The CDR3 loop reads CASSEYWDTQYF. The DNA sequence reads TGTGCCAGCAGTGAATATTGGGATACGCAGTATTTT.